This TCR beta chain derives from a study of CD8 T cells in ankylosing spondylitis. Study-level results: Several of the motif variants were reported before in synovial fluid and blood from reactive arthritis. A TCR beta motif made of about 8 highly homologous variants seemed typical of ankylosing spondylitis blood. Disease-linked clones reportedly showed significant enrichment in matched ankylosing spondylitis synovial fluid.

Points on this clonotype: Its antigen is not known.

Libraries of TCR beta came from quantitative 5'-RACE with molecular barcodes. From the 5' RACE reads, TCRdb called clonotypes with MiXCR, one entry per CDR3 protein. The table includes around 25,000 distinct CDR3 sequences, 17% detected once. There are 16 residues in the CDR3. Germline CDR1 and CDR2: SGHDT and YYEEEE. V lost 0 bases, J lost 1 base, and 4 bases stayed unmatched. The clonotype comes from a male donor with ankylosing spondylitis or in good health (not recorded which). The sequenced sample was blood. The rearrangement uses TRBV5-6 and TRBJ2-7, with 10 positions matching TRBD2. The DNA for the CDR3 is TGTGCCAGCAGCTTGGGGACTAGCGGTCGATCCTACGAGCAGTACTTC. Its protein product is CASSLGTSGRSYEQYF.